This T cell receptor beta chain appears in the sequencing data of a study of T cells after yellow fever vaccination. The germline gives CDR1 SGHNT, CDR2 YYREEE (reference sequence). V shed 0 bases and J 7 bases; nucleotides not matched to a gene: 5. The CDR3 loop spans 15 amino acids. Template-switching 5'RACE yielded the TCR cDNA; a universal primer site and UMIs were added in the process. TCRdb re-analysed the 5' RACE reads in MiXCR, keeping a single row per CDR3 protein. The sample records some 350,000 distinct CDR3 sequences, roughly 9.4% being singletons. The sequence was obtained from a man aged 18 to 35 who received the YFV17D yellow fever vaccine. Sequencing was performed on PBMCs, taken on the day of the first yellow fever vaccination. The chain uses TRBV5-4 and TRBJ1-2, with 11 nucleotides matching TRBD1. The CDR3 protein is CASSLDGQGAGGYTF. The DNA for the CDR3 is TGTGCCAGCAGCTTGGATGGACAGGGGGCAGGTGGCTACACCTTC.